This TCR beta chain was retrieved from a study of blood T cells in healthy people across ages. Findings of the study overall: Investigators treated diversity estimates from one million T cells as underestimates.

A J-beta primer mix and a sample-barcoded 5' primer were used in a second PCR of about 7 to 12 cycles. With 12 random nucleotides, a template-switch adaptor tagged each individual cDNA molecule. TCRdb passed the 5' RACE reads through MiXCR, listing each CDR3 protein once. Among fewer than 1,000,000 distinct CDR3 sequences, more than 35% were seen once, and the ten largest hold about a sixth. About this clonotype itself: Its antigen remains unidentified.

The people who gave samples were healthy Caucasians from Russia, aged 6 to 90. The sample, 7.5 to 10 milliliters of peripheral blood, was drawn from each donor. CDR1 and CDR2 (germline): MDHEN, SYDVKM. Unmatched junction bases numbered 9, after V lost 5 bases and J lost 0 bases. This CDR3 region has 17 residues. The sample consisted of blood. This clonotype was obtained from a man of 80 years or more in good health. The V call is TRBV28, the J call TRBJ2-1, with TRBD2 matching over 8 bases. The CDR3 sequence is CASSNQLADSSYNEQFF. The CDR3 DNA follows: TGTGCCAGCAGTAACCAACTAGCGGATAGCTCCTACAATGAGCAGTTCTTC.